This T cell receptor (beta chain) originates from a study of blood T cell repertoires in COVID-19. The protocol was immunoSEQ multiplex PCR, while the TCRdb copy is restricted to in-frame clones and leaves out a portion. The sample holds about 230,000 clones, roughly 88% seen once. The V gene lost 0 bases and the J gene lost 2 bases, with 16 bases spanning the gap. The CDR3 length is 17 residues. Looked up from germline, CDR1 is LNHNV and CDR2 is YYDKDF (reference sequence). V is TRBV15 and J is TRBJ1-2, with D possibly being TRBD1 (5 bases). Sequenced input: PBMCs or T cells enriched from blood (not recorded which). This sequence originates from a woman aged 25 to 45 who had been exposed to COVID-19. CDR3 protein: CATSRDRATATNYGYTF. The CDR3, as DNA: TGTGCCACCAGCAGAGATCGAGCGACAGCAACAAACTATGGCTACACCTTC.